The 21 T cell receptor beta chains given below trace back to one sample, sequenced in a study of T cell repertoires in cytomegalovirus infection. Each CDR3 protein is one row after TCRdb ran MiXCR on the reads. The table includes approximately 770,000 distinct CDR3 sequences, 29% detected once. Antigen specificity for these receptors is unknown. Sample: cultured CD8+ T cells from PBMCs, taken from culture after CMV antigen stimulation. The receptors shown here come from a human donor in good health (CMV status not recorded). Some clones in this sample may be carry-over from other donors' samples.

This clonotype turned up a few times. V gene TRBV5-8 combines with J gene TRBJ1-2; D not resolved. V was cut by 5 bases and J by 0 bases, with 14 bases left in between. The CDR3 is made up of 15 amino acids. In germline, CDR1 is SGHTS, CDR2 YDEGEE. CDR3 DNA: TGTGCCAGCAGGGGAAGGGCAGCCCCTAACTATGGCTACACCTTC. Residues: CASRGRAAPNYGYTF. Combining the CDR3 with reference TRBV5-8 and TRBJ1-2 gives the whole variable domain EAGVTQSPTHLIKTRGQQATLRCSPISGHTSVYWYQQALGLGLQFLLWYDEGEERNRGNFPPRFSGRQFPNYSSELNVNALELEDSALYLCASRGRAAPNYGYTFGSGTRLTVV.

This clonotype was seen only a few times. The J gene is TRBJ2-7, the V gene TRBV7-2, with 7 bases matching TRBD1. CDR1 is SGHTA and CDR2 is FQGNSA in the germline V gene. V lost 1 base and J lost 9; bases outside the gene matches: 12. This CDR3 has 15 amino acids. The CDR3 DNA reads TGTGCCAGCAGCTTAGGAGGGGGCCCCCTCCGGGGGCAGTACGTC. It is translated as CASSLGGGPLRGQYV.

J is TRBJ2-7 and V is TRBV29-1; tentatively, D is TRBD2 (5 bases). V lost 3 bases and J 4 bases, leaving 22 bases between the germline ends. Per the germline V gene, CDR1 is SQVTM and CDR2 is ANQGSEA. This CDR3 has 16 amino acids. The CDR3 loop is CSVESHGVRGIYEQYF. CDR3 in DNA: TGCAGCGTTGAGAGTCACGGGGTTCGCGGAATTTACGAGCAGTACTTC.

The V and J genes are TRBV4-1 and TRBJ2-2; 11 bases are shared with TRBD1. V dropped 6 bases and J dropped 5; count of bases not matched to a gene: 5. Germline CDR1 reads MGHRA; CDR2 reads YSYEKL. The CDR3 is 15 amino acids. CDR3 sequence reads: CASRSGQGATGELFF. DNA for the CDR3: TGCGCCAGCAGAAGCGGACAGGGGGCAACCGGGGAGCTGTTTTTT.

This clonotype came up a few times. The chain is built from TRBV6-2 or TRBV6-3 and TRBJ1-5; tentative D call: TRBD1 (5 bases). Trimming stripped 2 bases from V and 7 bases from J, with 12 bases between. The CDR3 consists of 14 residues. The germline V gene encodes CDR1 MNHEY and CDR2 SVGEGT. The CDR3 loop reads CASSYGGIGQPQHF. CDR3 coding DNA: TGTGCCAGCAGTTACGGGGGAATTGGGCAGCCCCAGCATTTT.

This clonotype was observed a few times. The genes are TRBV6-5 and TRBJ1-5, with TRBD1 matching over 8 bases. The V gene end was trimmed by 5 bases and the J gene end by 7 bases; junction bases not matched to a gene: 7. CDR1 and CDR2 (germline): MNHEY, SVGAGI. The CDR3 extends over 14 amino acids. CDR3 region: CASSPGGGRQPQHF. The CDR3 region has the DNA TGTGCCAGCAGTCCAGGGGGCGGACGGCAGCCCCAGCATTTT.

This chain uses TRBV27 with TRBJ2-7; 8 positions agree with TRBD1. This CDR3 has 14 amino acids. Germline V CDR1 and CDR2: MNHEY, SMNVEV (reference sequence). CDR3 in DNA: TGTGTCAGCCGCGACAGGGGATTTGGTTACGAGCAGTACGTC. This encodes CVSRDRGFGYEQYV.

V gene TRBV27 combines with J gene TRBJ1-4, with unresolved D. Germline CDR1 and CDR2: MNHEY and SMNVEV (reference sequence). Trimming pared 5 bases from V and 11 bases from J, leaving 15 bases between. There are 13 residues in the CDR3. CDR3 residues: CASSPFTGPKLFF. In DNA, the CDR3 is TGTGCCAGCAGTCCCTTTACTGGACCTAAACTGTTTTTT.

This clonotype has a handful of counts. This rearrangement joins TRBV6-5 to TRBJ2-2; D may be TRBD1 or TRBD2 (6 bases each). This CDR3 is 17 amino acids long. Germline V gene lookup returns CDR1 MNHEY and CDR2 SVGAGI. Trimming removed 2 bases from V and 2 bases from J, with 15 bases in between. The CDR3, as DNA: TGTGCCAGCAGTTACACCGGGGGCCCTTATAACACCGGGGAGCTGTTTTTT. It encodes CASSYTGGPYNTGELFF.

The chain couples TRBV5-4 to TRBJ2-4; D remains ambiguous. CDR1 and CDR2 (germline): SGHNT, YYREEE (reference sequence). V was cut by 0 bases and J by 4 bases, with 11 bases left in between. The CDR3 has 15 amino acids. CDR3 in amino acids: CASSLGAGPKNIQYF. The CDR3 DNA is TGTGCCAGCAGCTTGGGGGCCGGACCGAAAAACATTCAGTACTTC. Full variable domain (missing parts from reference TRBV5-4 and TRBJ2-4): ETGVTQSPTHLIKTRGQQVTLRCSSQSGHNTVSWYQQALGQGPQFIFQYYREEENGRGNFPPRFSGLQFPNYSSELNVNALELDDSALYLCASSLGAGPKNIQYFGAGTRLSVL.

This clonotype was counted ten times or more. The chain couples TRBV7-9 to TRBJ2-7, with D perhaps matching TRBD2 (5 bases). Trimming cost V 5 bases and J 3 bases, with 11 bases left between them. Germline loops: CDR1 SEHNR, CDR2 FQNEAQ (reference sequence). This CDR3 region has 13 residues. In nucleotides, the CDR3 is TGTGCCAGCAGCCCCCCGGAGGACTACGAGCAGTACGTC. It codes for CASSPPEDYEQYV.

The chain links TRBV7-2 to TRBJ2-5; 10 bases map to TRBD2. The germline gives CDR1 SGHTA, CDR2 FQGNSA. V lost 5 bases to trimming and J lost 5 bases; unmatched junction nucleotides: 11. There are 16 residues in the CDR3. The CDR3 region is CASSAQTSGVLETQYF. CDR3 DNA sequence: TGTGCCAGCAGCGCCCAAACTAGCGGGGTTTTGGAGACCCAGTACTTC. The whole variable domain, filled in from reference TRBV7-2 and TRBJ2-5, reads GAGVSQSPSNKVTEKGKDVELRCDPISGHTALYWYRQSLGQGLEFLIYFQGNSAPDKSGLPSDRFSAERTGGSVSTLTIQRTQQEDSAVYLCASSAQTSGVLETQYFGPGTRLLVL.

V and J are TRBV15 and TRBJ1-1; D is unresolved. Germline-derived CDR1 and CDR2 are LNHNV and YYDKDF (reference sequence). Trimming pared 0 bases from V and 4 bases from J, leaving 15 bases between. This CDR3 region has 16 residues. The CDR3: CATSRDEGFPITEAFF. In DNA form, the CDR3 reads TGTGCCACCAGCAGAGATGAGGGCTTCCCGATCACTGAAGCTTTCTTT.

This clonotype was seen a few times. A read error may account for a junction end that differs from germline. This chain uses TRBV7-7 with TRBJ2-1; 9 bases agree with TRBD1. Germline V gives CDR1 SSHAT, CDR2 FNYEAQ (reference sequence). This CDR3 has 16 amino acids. The CDR3 sequence is CASSFTTGGGWDEQFF. Written as DNA, the CDR3 is TGTGCTAGCAGCTTTACAACAGGGGGCGGCTGGGATGAGCAGTTCTTC.

The J gene is TRBJ1-3, the V gene TRBV7-2; D uncertain. The CDR3 sequence is 14 residues long. Germline loops: CDR1 SGHTA, CDR2 FQGNSA. Trimming cost V 4 bases and J 3 bases, with 10 bases left between them. CDR3 sequence reads: CASSSPRDGNTIYF. In DNA form, the CDR3 reads TGTGCCAGCAGCTCCCCCCGGGATGGAAACACCATATATTTT.

This clonotype was found a few times. The genes are TRBV27 and TRBJ2-1, with TRBD2 matching 12 bases. Germline trimming cut 4 bases from V and 3 bases from J; bases unmatched to any gene: 4. The CDR3 extends over 16 amino acids. CDR1 is MNHEY, CDR2 SMNVEV, per germline (reference sequence). The CDR3 DNA sequence: TGTGCCAGCAGTTCCCGGACTAGCGGGATCTACAATGAGCAGTTCTTC. It translates to CASSSRTSGIYNEQFF.

This clonotype was seen many times. This sequence joins TRBV7-2 and TRBJ2-7; D remains unclear. This CDR3 spans 13 amino acids. V was trimmed by 2 bases and J by 3 bases, leaving 8 bases between them. Germline V gene data show CDR1 as SGHTA and CDR2 as FQGNSA. In DNA, the CDR3 is TGTGCCAGCAGCTTAAACGGAGTCTACGAGCAGTACGTC. This encodes CASSLNGVYEQYV.

This clonotype has more than one count but fewer than ten. The V and J genes are TRBV6-5 and TRBJ2-5, with 9 nucleotides matching TRBD1. CDR1 is MNHEY and CDR2 is SVGAGI in the germline V gene. V lost 6 bases, J lost 5 bases, and 7 bases stayed unmatched. This CDR3 is 14 amino acids long. The CDR3 here is CASRADRGWETQYF. DNA for the CDR3: TGTGCCAGCAGAGCGGACAGGGGATGGGAGACCCAGTACTTC.

This clonotype was seen more than once but under ten times. The chain is built from TRBV19 and TRBJ2-2; 8 bases fit TRBD1. The CDR3 is 16 residues long. Looked up from germline, CDR1 is LNHDA and CDR2 is SQIVND (reference sequence). The V gene end was trimmed by 1 base and the J gene end by 1 base; junction bases not matched to a gene: 2. The CDR3 protein is CASSIAGTGNTGELFF. The CDR3 region has the DNA TGTGCCAGTAGTATAGCTGGGACAGGGAACACCGGGGAGCTGTTTTTT.

This clonotype came up a few times. The rearrangement links TRBV24-1 to TRBJ2-1; D remains unclear. The CDR3 sequence is 18 residues long. The germline gives CDR1 KGHDR, CDR2 SFDVKD. V lost 3 bases and J lost 0, with 17 bases in between. The CDR3 loop reads CATSDVWAQLSSYNEQFF. CDR3 DNA: TGTGCCACCAGTGATGTCTGGGCACAATTGAGCTCCTACAATGAGCAGTTCTTC.

This clonotype was counted between two and nine times. The V gene is TRBV6-1, the J gene TRBJ1-2; the match to TRBD1 covers 7 bases. Per germline, CDR1 MNHNS and CDR2 SASEGT. The trim removed 2 bases at V and 3 bases at J, leaving 6 bases unmatched. The CDR3 is made up of 15 amino acids. This CDR3 is CASSEKTGIDYGYTF. The CDR3 DNA reads as TGTGCCAGCAGTGAAAAGACAGGGATAGACTATGGCTACACCTTC.